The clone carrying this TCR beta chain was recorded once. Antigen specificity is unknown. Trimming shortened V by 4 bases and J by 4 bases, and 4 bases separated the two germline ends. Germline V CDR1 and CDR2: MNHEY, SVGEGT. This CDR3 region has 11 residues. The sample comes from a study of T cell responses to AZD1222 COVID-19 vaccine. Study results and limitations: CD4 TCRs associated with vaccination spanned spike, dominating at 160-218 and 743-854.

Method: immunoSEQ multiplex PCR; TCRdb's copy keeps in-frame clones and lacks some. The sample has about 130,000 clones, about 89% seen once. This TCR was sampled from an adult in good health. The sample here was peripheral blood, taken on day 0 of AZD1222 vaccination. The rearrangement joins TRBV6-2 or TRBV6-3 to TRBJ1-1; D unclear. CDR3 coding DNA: TGTGCCAGCAGTTCATCCACTGAAGCTTTCTTT. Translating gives CASSSSTEAFF.